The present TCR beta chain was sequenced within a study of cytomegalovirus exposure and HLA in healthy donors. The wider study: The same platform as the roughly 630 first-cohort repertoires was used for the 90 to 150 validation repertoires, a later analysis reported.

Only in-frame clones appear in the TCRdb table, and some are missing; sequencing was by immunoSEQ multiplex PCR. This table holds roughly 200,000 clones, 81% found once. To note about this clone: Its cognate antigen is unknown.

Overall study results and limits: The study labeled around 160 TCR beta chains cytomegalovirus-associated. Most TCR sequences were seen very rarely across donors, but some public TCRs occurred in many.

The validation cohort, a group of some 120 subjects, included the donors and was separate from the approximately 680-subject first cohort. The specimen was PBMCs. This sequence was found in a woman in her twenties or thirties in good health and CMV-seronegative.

CDR3: CASSSSGGPSSYNEQFF. Here the CDR3 DNA reads TGTGCCAGCAGTTCTAGCGGGGGCCCAAGCTCCTACAATGAGCAGTTCTTC. The chain employs TRBV2 and TRBJ2-1; 10 nucleotides align to TRBD2. The V segment lost 5 bases and the J segment 0 bases; nucleotides outside the gene matches: 7. Germline values: CDR1 SNHLY, CDR2 FYNNEI. The CDR3 consists of 17 residues. Based on the CDR3 plus reference TRBV2 and TRBJ2-1, the full variable domain is EPEVTQTPSHQVTQMGQEVILRCVPISNHLYFYWYRQILGQKVEFLVSFYNNEISEKSEIFDDQFSVERPDGSNFTLKIRSTKLEDSAMYFCASSSSGGPSSYNEQFFGPGTRLTVL.